This TCR beta chain came from a study of identical twins. As for this clonotype: Antigen specificity is unknown.

Template switching, a step in the protocol, added a universal primer site, and cDNA carried unique molecular identifiers. Each CDR3 protein is one row after TCRdb ran MiXCR on the 5' RACE reads. The profile shows around 960,000 distinct CDR3 sequences, around 12% of them singletons. Overall study results and limits: Sequences that were out-of-frame, alpha and twin-shared displayed an excess of low generation probability.

These data also featured in a second study, about yellow fever vaccine responses in identical twins. As reported in that work: Reportedly, twins' vaccine T cell responses looked partly convergent and partly personalized.

This clonotype originated in a woman aged 18-29 years in good health. Source material: PBMCs.

CDR3 DNA: TGTGCCAGCAGCAGCCGGGGCAGTCTGAGCTCCTACAATGAGCAGTTCTTC. This translates into CASSSRGSLSSYNEQFF. The rearrangement joins TRBV7-2 to TRBJ2-1; D possibly uses TRBD1 or TRBD2 (5 bases each). V lost 5 bases, J lost 0 bases, and 17 bases lay in between. Germline V gene sequence: CDR1 SGHTA, CDR2 FQGNSA. The CDR3 spans 17 residues.